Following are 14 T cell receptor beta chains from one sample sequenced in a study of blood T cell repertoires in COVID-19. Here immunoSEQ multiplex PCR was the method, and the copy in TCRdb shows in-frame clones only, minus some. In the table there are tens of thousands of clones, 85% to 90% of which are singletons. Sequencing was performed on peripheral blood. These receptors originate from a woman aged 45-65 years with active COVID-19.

The CDR3 loop reads CASSPPKGLPHGYTF. In DNA form, the CDR3 reads TGTGCCAGCTCACCACCAAAGGGGCTTCCCCATGGCTACACCTTC. The chain uses TRBV18 and TRBJ1-2; possibly TRBD1 for D (5 bases). The CDR3 extends over 15 amino acids. V lost 0 bases, J lost 6 bases, and 14 bases lay in between. Germline V CDR1 and CDR2: KGHSH, LQKENI. The full variable domain, its missing parts supplied by reference TRBV18 and TRBJ1-2, is NAGVMQNPRHLVRRRGQEARLRCSPMKGHSHVYWYRQLPEEGLKFMVYLQKENIIDESGMPKERFSAEFPKEGPSILRIQQVVRGDSAAYFCASSPPKGLPHGYTFGSGTRLTVV.

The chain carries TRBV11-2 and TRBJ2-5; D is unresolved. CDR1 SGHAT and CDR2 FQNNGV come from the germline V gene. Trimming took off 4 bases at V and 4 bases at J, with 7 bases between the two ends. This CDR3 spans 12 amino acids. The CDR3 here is CASSSQRETQYF. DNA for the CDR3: TGTGCCAGCAGCTCACAGAGAGAGACCCAGTACTTC.

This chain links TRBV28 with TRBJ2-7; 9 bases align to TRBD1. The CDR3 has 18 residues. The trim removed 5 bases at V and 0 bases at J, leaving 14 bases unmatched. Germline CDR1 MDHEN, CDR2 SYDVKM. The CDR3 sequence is CASSPPLGQGPSSYEQYF. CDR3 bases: TGTGCCAGCAGTCCACCCCTCGGACAGGGGCCGAGCTCCTACGAGCAGTACTTC.

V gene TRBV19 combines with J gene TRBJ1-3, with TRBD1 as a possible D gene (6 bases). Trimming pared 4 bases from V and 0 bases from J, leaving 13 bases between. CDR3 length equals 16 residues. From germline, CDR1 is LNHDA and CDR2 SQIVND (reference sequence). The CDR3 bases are TGTGCCAGTAGTAGCCGGGACATACGCTCTGGAAACACCATATATTTT. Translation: CASSSRDIRSGNTIYF. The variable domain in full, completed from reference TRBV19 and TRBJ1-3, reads DGGITQSPKYLFRKEGQNVTLSCEQNLNHDAMYWYRQDPGQGLRLIYYSQIVNDFQKGDIAEGYSVSREKKESFPLTVTSAQKNPTAFYLCASSSRDIRSGNTIYFGEGSWLTVV.

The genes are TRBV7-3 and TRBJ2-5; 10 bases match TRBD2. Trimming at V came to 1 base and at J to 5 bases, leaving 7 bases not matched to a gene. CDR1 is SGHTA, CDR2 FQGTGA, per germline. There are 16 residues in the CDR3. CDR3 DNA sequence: TGTGCCAGCAGCTTAATGGGGACTAGCGCGGGGGAGACCCAGTACTTC. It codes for CASSLMGTSAGETQYF.

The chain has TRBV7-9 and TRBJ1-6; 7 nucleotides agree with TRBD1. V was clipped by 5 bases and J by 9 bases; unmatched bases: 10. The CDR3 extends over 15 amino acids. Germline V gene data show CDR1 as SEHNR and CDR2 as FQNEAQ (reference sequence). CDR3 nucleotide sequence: TGTGCCAGCAGCCCTGGGACAGATGGTGGTTCACCCCTCCACTTT. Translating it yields CASSPGTDGGSPLHF.

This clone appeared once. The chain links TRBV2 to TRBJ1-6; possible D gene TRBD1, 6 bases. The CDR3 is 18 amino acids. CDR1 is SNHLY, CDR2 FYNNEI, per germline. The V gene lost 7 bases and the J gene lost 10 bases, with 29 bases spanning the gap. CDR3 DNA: TGTGCCAGCAAAACAGGGTATCTCGGGACCCCAAGAAGGTCACCCCTCCACTTT. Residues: CASKTGYLGTPRRSPLHF.

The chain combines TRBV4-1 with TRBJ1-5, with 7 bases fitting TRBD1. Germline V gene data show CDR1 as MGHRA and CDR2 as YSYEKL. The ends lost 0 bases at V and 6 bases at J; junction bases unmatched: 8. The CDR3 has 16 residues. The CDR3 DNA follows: TGCGCCAGCAGCCAAGAGACTCAGGGGGATTTTCAGCCCCAGCATTTT. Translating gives CASSQETQGDFQPQHF.

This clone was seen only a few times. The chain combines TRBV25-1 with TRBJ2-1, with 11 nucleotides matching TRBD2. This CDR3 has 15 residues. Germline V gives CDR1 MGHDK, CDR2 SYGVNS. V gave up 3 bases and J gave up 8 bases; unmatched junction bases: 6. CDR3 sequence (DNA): TGTGCCAGCAGTGATGTCCTAGCGGGAGGCCATGAGCAGTTCTTC. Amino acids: CASSDVLAGGHEQFF.

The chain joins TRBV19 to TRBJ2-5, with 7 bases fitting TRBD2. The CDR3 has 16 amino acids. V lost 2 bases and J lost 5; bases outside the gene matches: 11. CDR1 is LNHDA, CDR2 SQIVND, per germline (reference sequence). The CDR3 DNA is TGTGCCAGTAGTATACGAGCGGGATCATTCGGGGAGACCCAGTACTTC. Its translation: CASSIRAGSFGETQYF. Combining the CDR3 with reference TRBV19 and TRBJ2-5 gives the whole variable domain DGGITQSPKYLFRKEGQNVTLSCEQNLNHDAMYWYRQDPGQGLRLIYYSQIVNDFQKGDIAEGYSVSREKKESFPLTVTSAQKNPTAFYLCASSIRAGSFGETQYFGPGTRLLVL.

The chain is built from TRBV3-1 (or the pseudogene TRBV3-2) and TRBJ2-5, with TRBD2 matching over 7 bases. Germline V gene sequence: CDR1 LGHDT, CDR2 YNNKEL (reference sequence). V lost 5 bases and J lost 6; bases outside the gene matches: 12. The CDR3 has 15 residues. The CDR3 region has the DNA TGTGCCAGCAGCATGGGGACGCGGGAGCCCAAGACCCAGTACTTC. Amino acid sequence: CASSMGTREPKTQYF.

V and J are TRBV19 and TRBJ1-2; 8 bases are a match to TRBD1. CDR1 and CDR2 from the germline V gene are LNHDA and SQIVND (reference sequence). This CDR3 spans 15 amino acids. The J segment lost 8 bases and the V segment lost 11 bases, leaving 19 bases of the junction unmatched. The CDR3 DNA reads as TGTGCCTCAGTACAAGCAGGGGGCGGTCTTAGAGGCTACACCTTC. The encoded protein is CASVQAGGGLRGYTF.

CDR3 nucleotides: TGTGCCAGCAGTGAAAGAGGTTATCCACCCCGAGGGTTGACTGAAGCTTTCTTT. Protein product: CASSERGYPPRGLTEAFF. The chain joins TRBV6-4 to TRBJ1-1; no reliable D call. Germline V gene data show CDR1 as MRHNA and CDR2 as SNTAGT. The germline V and J ends were trimmed by 3 bases and 5 bases, with 25 bases remaining between them. The CDR3 extends over 18 amino acids.

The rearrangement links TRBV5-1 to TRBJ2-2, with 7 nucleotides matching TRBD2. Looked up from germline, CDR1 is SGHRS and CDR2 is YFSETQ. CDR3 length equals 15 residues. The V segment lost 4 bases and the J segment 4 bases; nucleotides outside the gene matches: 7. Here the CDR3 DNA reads TGCGCCAGCAGCCCCCGGGGAGGGAGCACCGGGGAGCTGTTTTTT. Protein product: CASSPRGGSTGELFF.